This T cell receptor (beta chain) was retrieved from a study of cytomegalovirus exposure and HLA in healthy donors. Use of 60 Vbeta and 13 Jbeta primers characterized the PCR. Clones were read by immunoSEQ multiplex PCR, and TCRdb kept only the in-frame ones, dropping some. Among about 210,000 clones, 60% to 80% were seen once, and the ten largest hold approximately 2%. V shed 6 bases, J shed 8 bases, and the junction held 7 bases outside the gene matches. CDR1 and CDR2 (germline): MNHEY, SVGAGI. This CDR3 comprises 13 residues. The chain recombines TRBV6-5 with TRBJ2-3, with 8 positions matching TRBD1. The TCR comes from a male donor in good health and CMV-seronegative. The specimen was PBMCs. CDR3 region: CASRTGVIRTQYF. The CDR3 nucleotides read TGTGCCAGCAGGACAGGGGTCATCCGTACGCAGTATTTT.